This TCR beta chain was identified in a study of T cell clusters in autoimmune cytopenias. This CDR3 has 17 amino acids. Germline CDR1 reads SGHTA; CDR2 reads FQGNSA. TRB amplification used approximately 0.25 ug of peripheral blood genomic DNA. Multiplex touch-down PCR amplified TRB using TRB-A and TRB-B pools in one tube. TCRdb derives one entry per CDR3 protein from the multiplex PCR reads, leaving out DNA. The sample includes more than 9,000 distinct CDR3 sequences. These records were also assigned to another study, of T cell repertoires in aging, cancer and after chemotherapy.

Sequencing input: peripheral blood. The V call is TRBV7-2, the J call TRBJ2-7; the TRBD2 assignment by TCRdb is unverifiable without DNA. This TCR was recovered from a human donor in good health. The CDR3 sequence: CASSLVGTSGGADEQYF.